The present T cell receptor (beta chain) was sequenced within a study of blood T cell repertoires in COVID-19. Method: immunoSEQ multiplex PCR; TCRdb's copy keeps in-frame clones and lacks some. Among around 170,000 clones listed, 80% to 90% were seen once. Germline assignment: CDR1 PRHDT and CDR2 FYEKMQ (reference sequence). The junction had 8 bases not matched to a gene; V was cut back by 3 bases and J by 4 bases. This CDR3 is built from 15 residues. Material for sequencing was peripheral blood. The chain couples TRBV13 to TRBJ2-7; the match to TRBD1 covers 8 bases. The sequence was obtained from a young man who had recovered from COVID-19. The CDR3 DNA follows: TGTGCCAGCAGCTTTGGCGTCGACAGGGGTTACGAGCAGTACTTC. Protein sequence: CASSFGVDRGYEQYF.